The text below deals with one TCR beta chain. The record originates from a study of patients and donors after allogeneic stem cell transplantation. The V gene's germline CDR1 is MNHEY and CDR2 SVGEGT. The CDR3 totals 13 residues. V was clipped by 6 bases and J by 0 bases, with 9 bases between them. MiXCR, run by TCRdb on the RT-PCR reads, gives a single entry per CDR3 protein. The table shows approximately 160,000 distinct CDR3 sequences, with roughly 22% occurring only once. This receptor was identified in a human donor who was either an allogeneic HSCT recipient or a stem cell or donor lymphocyte infusion donor (not recorded which). It is not recorded whose cells these are; they may come from a transplant donor. V usage is TRBV6-2 or TRBV6-3 and J usage is TRBJ2-7; D not resolved. Sequencing was performed on blood, either unsorted or a sorted T cell fraction (not recorded which). This CDR3 reads CASRLQDSYEQYF. The DNA of the CDR3 is TGTGCCAGCAGATTACAAGACTCCTACGAGCAGTACTTC.